In this sample, the clone carrying this TCR beta chain turned up a few times. The antigen is unknown. The data are from a study of blood T cells in healthy people across ages. The study, taken as a whole, reports: Measured against age, TCR beta diversity per million T cells decreased in a roughly linear manner.

The use of a sample-barcoded 5' primer and a J-beta primer mix characterized a second PCR of about 7 to 12 cycles. Each CDR3 protein is one row after TCRdb ran MiXCR on the 5' RACE reads. The sample carries a few hundred thousand distinct CDR3 sequences, about 26% recorded once. The CDR3 has 16 residues. Germline V CDR1 and CDR2: DFQATT, SNEGSKA (reference sequence). After removal of 3 bases from V and 0 bases from J, the junction contained 8 bases not matched to a gene. Healthy individuals of Caucasian origin from Russia, aged about 6 to 100, served as donors. The sample taken for sequencing was blood. The chain has TRBV20-1 and TRBJ2-1; 7 bases match TRBD1. The sequence was obtained from a woman in her sixties or seventies in good health. The CDR3: CSASLQGLSSYNEQFF. In DNA, the CDR3 is TGCAGTGCTAGCCTACAGGGGCTGAGCTCCTACAATGAGCAGTTCTTC.